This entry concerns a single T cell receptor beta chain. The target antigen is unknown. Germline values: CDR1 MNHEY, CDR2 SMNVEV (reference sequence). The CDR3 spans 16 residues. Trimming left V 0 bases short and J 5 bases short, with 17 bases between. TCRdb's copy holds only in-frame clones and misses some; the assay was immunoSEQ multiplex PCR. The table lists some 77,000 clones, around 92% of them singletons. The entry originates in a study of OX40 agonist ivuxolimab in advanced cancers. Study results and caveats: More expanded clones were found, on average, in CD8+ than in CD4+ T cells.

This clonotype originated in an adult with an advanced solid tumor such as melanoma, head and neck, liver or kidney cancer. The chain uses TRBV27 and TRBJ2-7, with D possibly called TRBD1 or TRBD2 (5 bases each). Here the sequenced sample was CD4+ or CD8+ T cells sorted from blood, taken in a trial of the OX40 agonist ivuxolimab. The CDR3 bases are TGTGCCAGCAGTTTATCGGGTCGAGGGGCCATGGACGAGCAGTACTTC. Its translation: CASSLSGRGAMDEQYF.